Below, 15 T cell receptor beta chains from the same sample are listed, as sequenced in a study of T cell responses to AZD1222 COVID-19 vaccine. Assay: immunoSEQ multiplex PCR; the TCRdb copy retains only in-frame clones and omits some. The sample records about 130,000 clones, approximately 85% being singletons. The sample was peripheral blood, taken on day 0 of AZD1222 vaccination. These receptors came from an adult in good health.

V gene TRBV5-1 combines with J gene TRBJ1-5; TRBD1 matches at 9 bases. The CDR3 covers 16 residues. CDR1 is SGHRS, CDR2 YFSETQ, per germline. With V trimmed by 2 bases and J by 1 base, 4 bases remained unmatched. CDR3 residues: CASSFTGGSSNQPQHF. CDR3 in DNA: TGCGCCAGCAGCTTTACAGGGGGCTCGAGCAATCAGCCCCAGCATTTT. Drawing the rest from reference TRBV5-1 and TRBJ1-5, the complete variable domain is KAGVTQTPRYLIKTRGQQVTLSCSPISGHRSVSWYQQTPGQGLQFLFEYFSETQRNKGNFPGRFSGRQFSNSRSEMNVSTLELGDSALYLCASSFTGGSSNQPQHFGDGTRLSIL.

The chain uses TRBV15 and TRBJ1-4; 10 positions match TRBD1. The V and J ends lost 1 base and 7 bases, in that order; junction bases with no gene match: 6. The CDR3 is made up of 16 amino acids. From germline, CDR1 is LNHNV and CDR2 YYDKDF (reference sequence). CDR3 region: CATSRARTGGSEKLFF. Written as DNA, the CDR3 is TGTGCCACCAGCAGAGCTCGGACAGGGGGTAGTGAAAAACTGTTTTTT. The full variable domain, completed using reference TRBV15 and TRBJ1-4, is DAMVIQNPRYQVTQFGKPVTLSCSQTLNHNVMYWYQQKSSQAPKLLFHYYDKDFNNEADTPDNFQSRRPNTSFCFLDIRSPGLGDTAMYLCATSRARTGGSEKLFFGSGTQLSVL.

This clone occurred once. CDR3 DNA: TGTGCCAGCAGCTTGGTGCTAGCGGGAGCGGAGACCCAGTACTTC. This encodes CASSLVLAGAETQYF. The V and J genes are TRBV7-3 and TRBJ2-5; the match to TRBD2 covers 10 bases. The junction had 6 bases not matched to a gene; V was cut back by 3 bases and J by 5 bases. CDR3 length equals 15 residues. The germline V gene has CDR1 SGHTA and CDR2 FQGTGA.

J is TRBJ1-1 and V is TRBV7-9; 7 bases match TRBD1. Germline lookup yields CDR1 SEHNR and CDR2 FQNEAQ (reference sequence). The V segment lost 4 bases and the J segment 0 bases; nucleotides outside the gene matches: 5. The CDR3 length is 15 residues. CDR3: CASSSGQRMNTEAFF. The CDR3 region has the DNA TGTGCCAGCAGCTCGGGACAGCGCATGAACACTGAAGCTTTCTTT.

This clone was seen only a few times. V gene TRBV3-1 (or the pseudogene TRBV3-2) combines with J gene TRBJ2-1; TRBD2 might be the D (6 bases). Trimming left V 3 bases short and J 5 bases short, with 17 bases between. CDR1 is LGHDT, CDR2 YNNKEL, per germline (reference sequence). There are 16 residues in the CDR3. The CDR3 DNA reads as TGTGCCAGCAGCCAGCTAGCGACAGACAATCACAATGAGCAGTTCTTC. As protein: CASSQLATDNHNEQFF.

This rearrangement joins TRBV4-2 to TRBJ2-1; unclear D gene. V lost 3 bases and J lost 6, with 9 bases in between. Germline lookup yields CDR1 LGHNA and CDR2 YNFKEQ. There are 13 residues in the CDR3. CDR3: CASSQGRSNEQFF. The CDR3, as DNA: TGTGCCAGCAGCCAGGGTAGGAGCAATGAGCAGTTCTTC.

This chain uses TRBV3-1 (or the pseudogene TRBV3-2) with TRBJ1-1, with D uncertain. Deletions cut 0 bases from V and 5 bases from J, with 10 bases between. CDR3 size: 14 residues. Looked up from germline, CDR1 is LGHDT and CDR2 is YNNKEL (reference sequence). CDR3 coding DNA: TGTGCCAGCAGCCAAGATCTAGGAGGGACTGAAGCTTTCTTT. Amino acids: CASSQDLGGTEAFF.

This clone is labeled medium-sized. The genes are TRBV2 and TRBJ2-7, with 9 positions matching TRBD1. V lost 7 bases, J lost 2 bases, and 6 bases stayed unmatched. From germline, CDR1 is SNHLY and CDR2 FYNNEI. CDR3 length: 14 residues. The CDR3 coding sequence is TGTGCCAGCAATGGACAGGGGAGAGCCTACGAGCAGTACTTC. Amino acid sequence: CASNGQGRAYEQYF.

J is TRBJ1-2 and V is TRBV18, with a possible D match to TRBD1 (5 bases). There are 17 residues in the CDR3. The germline CDR1 and CDR2 sequences are KGHSH and LQKENI. Trimming took off 4 bases at V and 3 bases at J, with 21 bases between the two ends. The CDR3 spells CASSLRQRQASYYGYTF. The CDR3 nucleotides are TGTGCCAGCTCACTTAGACAGAGGCAGGCGTCTTACTATGGCTACACCTTC.

J is TRBJ2-7 and V is TRBV18; the D gene is possibly TRBD2 (5 bases). CDR1 is KGHSH and CDR2 is LQKENI in the germline V gene. V was clipped by 0 bases and J by 2 bases, with 17 bases between them. The CDR3 runs to 17 residues. The CDR3 coding sequence is TGTGCCAGCTCACCACCTTCCGCCCTGGAGGTGGCCTACGAGCAGTACTTC. The encoded protein is CASSPPSALEVAYEQYF. The whole variable domain, remainder taken from reference TRBV18 and TRBJ2-7, is NAGVMQNPRHLVRRRGQEARLRCSPMKGHSHVYWYRQLPEEGLKFMVYLQKENIIDESGMPKERFSAEFPKEGPSILRIQQVVRGDSAAYFCASSPPSALEVAYEQYFGPGTRLTVT.

The J gene is TRBJ1-2, the V gene TRBV27; tentatively, D is TRBD1 (6 bases). V gave up 6 bases and J gave up 6 bases, with 20 bases separating them. Germline CDR1 is MNHEY and CDR2 is SMNVEV (reference sequence). The CDR3 spans 15 residues. The CDR3 coding sequence is TGTGCCAGCAGCTTACTACAGGGTCGGAGAGATGGCTACACCTTC. Its translation is CASSLLQGRRDGYTF.

The V gene is TRBV28, the J gene TRBJ1-2, with D unresolved. The CDR3 is 13 amino acids. Deletions cut 2 bases from V and 4 bases from J, with 8 bases between. The germline CDR1 and CDR2 sequences are MDHEN and SYDVKM. The CDR3 protein is CASSLGKGYGYTF. The DNA for the CDR3 is TGTGCCAGCAGTTTAGGGAAGGGCTATGGCTACACCTTC.

V is TRBV5-1 and J is TRBJ1-2; unclear D gene. The V gene lost 0 bases and the J gene lost 5 bases, with 11 bases spanning the gap. The CDR3 has 14 amino acids. In germline, CDR1 is SGHRS, CDR2 YFSETQ. Here the CDR3 reads CASSLGMSGYGYTF. CDR3 nucleotides: TGCGCCAGCAGCTTGGGAATGAGTGGGTATGGCTACACCTTC.

J is TRBJ1-2 and V is TRBV5-1; 7 bases match TRBD1. With 4 bases clipped from V and 5 bases from J, the junction kept 11 bases outside the gene matches. The CDR3 is made up of 15 amino acids. Germline lookup yields CDR1 SGHRS and CDR2 YFSETQ. The CDR3 nucleotides read TGCGCCAGCAGCCCCGGAGACAGGGTGAATTATGGCTACACCTTC. It encodes CASSPGDRVNYGYTF.

The genes are TRBV5-4 and TRBJ1-1; TRBD1 might be the D (6 bases). The CDR3 consists of 13 residues. Looked up from germline, CDR1 is SGHNT and CDR2 is YYREEE (reference sequence). Trimming removed 2 bases from V and 2 bases from J, with 7 bases in between. CDR3 amino acids: CASSLQGNTEAFF. In DNA, the CDR3 is TGTGCCAGCAGCTTACAGGGAAACACTGAAGCTTTCTTT.